Presented here are 12 T cell receptor beta chains from one specimen sequenced in a study of early T cells in non-severe SARS-CoV-2 infection. Each CDR3 protein gets one entry after TCRdb re-called the 5' RACE reads with MiXCR. The repertoire holds 25,000 to 35,000 distinct CDR3 sequences, with just under 3% as singletons. The sample comprised whole blood. These receptors were collected from an adult who was a healthcare worker with PCR-confirmed SARS-CoV-2 infection or an uninfected control (not recorded which).

This clonotype was seen repeatedly, ten times or more. This sequence joins TRBV5-1 and TRBJ2-5; D is undetermined. Germline CDR1 is SGHRS and CDR2 is YFSETQ. The CDR3 is 13 amino acids. Trimming removed 4 bases at V and 1 base at J, with 8 bases between. The CDR3 region is CASSIGIQETQYF. The CDR3 DNA follows: TGCGCCAGCAGCATCGGAATCCAAGAGACCCAGTACTTC. The whole variable domain, remainder taken from reference TRBV5-1 and TRBJ2-5, is KAGVTQTPRYLIKTRGQQVTLSCSPISGHRSVSWYQQTPGQGLQFLFEYFSETQRNKGNFPGRFSGRQFSNSRSEMNVSTLELGDSALYLCASSIGIQETQYFGPGTRLLVL.

This clonotype was observed at least ten times. This rearrangement joins TRBV12-3 or TRBV12-4 to TRBJ2-1; 8 positions match TRBD2. V was clipped by 0 bases and J by 4 bases; unmatched bases: 5. This CDR3 comprises 16 residues. As DNA, the CDR3 is TGTGCCAGCAGTTTAGCGGTTACTAGCGGATACAATGAGCAGTTCTTC. Translated: CASSLAVTSGYNEQFF.

This clonotype has at least ten counts. This chain joins TRBV2 and TRBJ2-1, with 12 bases that match TRBD2. V shed 4 bases and J 7 bases; nucleotides not matched to a gene: 2. The CDR3 spans 14 residues. Germline CDR1 SNHLY, CDR2 FYNNEI. The CDR3 DNA follows: TGTGCCAGCAGTGCCGGGACTAGCGGGAATGAGCAGTTCTTC. Its translation is CASSAGTSGNEQFF. The variable domain in full, completed from reference TRBV2 and TRBJ2-1, reads EPEVTQTPSHQVTQMGQEVILRCVPISNHLYFYWYRQILGQKVEFLVSFYNNEISEKSEIFDDQFSVERPDGSNFTLKIRSTKLEDSAMYFCASSAGTSGNEQFFGPGTRLTVL.

This clonotype was counted many times. The chain links TRBV30 to TRBJ2-3; 8 bases map to TRBD2. Losses at the gene ends were 1 base for V and 7 bases for J; bases not matched to a gene: 10. The germline V gene encodes CDR1 GTSNPN and CDR2 SVGIG (reference sequence). This CDR3 is 15 amino acids long. The CDR3 nucleotides are TGTGCCTGGAGTGCATACCGGGGGGGTACGAATACGCAGTATTTT. This translates into CAWSAYRGGTNTQYF.

In this sample, this clonotype turned up many times. This sequence joins TRBV2 and TRBJ2-2; weak D call: TRBD1 (6 bases). This CDR3 is built from 15 residues. The V gene lost 6 bases and the J gene lost 1 base, with 12 bases spanning the gap. Germline values: CDR1 SNHLY, CDR2 FYNNEI. CDR3 sequence reads: CASSRTDLNTGELFF. As DNA, the CDR3 is TGTGCCAGCAGCCGGACAGACTTGAACACCGGGGAGCTGTTTTTT.

This clonotype was picked up many times. The DNA of the CDR3 is TGTGCCAGCAGCTCGGGTCTAGCGGGGGGACAAAATGAGCAGTTCTTC. It is translated as CASSSGLAGGQNEQFF. V gene TRBV11-2 combines with J gene TRBJ2-1; 11 bases match TRBD2. From germline, CDR1 is SGHAT and CDR2 FQNNGV. V shed 4 bases and J 7 bases; nucleotides not matched to a gene: 9. The CDR3 is 16 residues long.

This clonotype has just a few counts. A single base separates this from a much larger clone, so it may be a read error. The chain recombines TRBV5-1 with TRBJ1-2, with D hard to call. The CDR3 extends over 13 amino acids. Germline V lookup: CDR1 SGHRS, CDR2 YFSETQ. The CDR3 DNA follows: TGCGTCAGCAGCTTGAGCAGGAACTATGGCTACACCTTC. It translates to CVSSLSRNYGYTF.

Ten or more counts support this clonotype. V is TRBV12-3 or TRBV12-4 and J is TRBJ2-3; tentatively, D is TRBD2 (6 bases). The CDR3 spans 14 residues. Trimming pared 4 bases from V and 4 bases from J, leaving 12 bases between. The CDR3 DNA reads as TGTGCCAGCAGTTCCAGACTAGGTCCAGATACGCAGTATTTT. Translated, it gives CASSSRLGPDTQYF.

The J gene is TRBJ2-7, the V gene TRBV21-1; TRBD1, the table's D call, was not compared with the DNA. TRBV21-1 is marked as a pseudogene. The CDR3 is 16 amino acids. CDR3 bases: TGTGCCAGCAGCAAAGAGAGGGGTTTAAGCTCCTACGAGGAGTACGTC. Translated, it gives CASSKERGLSSYEEYV.

The chain is built from TRBV5-1 and TRBJ1-4, with 7 bases aligning to TRBD1. J lost 7 bases, V lost 9 bases, and 9 bases had no gene match. Germline V gene lookup returns CDR1 SGHRS and CDR2 YFSETQ. The CDR3 consists of 13 residues. The chain's CDR3 is CATRGQEREKLFF. In nucleotides, the CDR3 is TGCGCCACGCGTGGACAGGAACGTGAAAAACTGTTTTTT.

This clonotype was counted ten times or more. This chain connects TRBV7-8 to TRBJ1-5, with D possibly matching TRBD1 (5 bases). The CDR3 contains 16 residues. V gave up 5 bases and J gave up 6 bases, with 20 bases separating them. CDR1 is SGHVS and CDR2 is FQNEAQ in the germline V gene. The CDR3 loop is CASSLLTGTVPQPQHF. The CDR3 DNA follows: TGTGCCAGCAGCCTCCTTACCGGGACGGTTCCTCAGCCCCAGCATTTT.

This clonotype was counted at least ten times. The chain is built from TRBV5-1 and TRBJ1-6; 7 positions match TRBD1. This CDR3 contains 15 residues. V shed 4 bases, J shed 7 bases, and the junction held 8 bases outside the gene matches. CDR1 SGHRS and CDR2 YFSETQ come from the germline V gene. The CDR3 is CASSGRQGQNSPLHF. The CDR3 DNA is TGCGCCAGCAGCGGGAGACAGGGCCAAAATTCACCCCTCCACTTT. The full variable domain, its missing parts supplied by reference TRBV5-1 and TRBJ1-6, is KAGVTQTPRYLIKTRGQQVTLSCSPISGHRSVSWYQQTPGQGLQFLFEYFSETQRNKGNFPGRFSGRQFSNSRSEMNVSTLELGDSALYLCASSGRQGQNSPLHFGNGTRLTVT.